These 28 T cell receptor beta chains were all obtained from the same sample, sequenced in a study of cytotoxic CD8 clonotypes in ibrutinib-treated CLL. Profiled with immunoSEQ multiplex PCR; TCRdb holds only in-frame clones, not every one. This sample has about 68,000 clones, with approximately 70% found just once. The material was PBMCs, obtained after 12 months of ibrutinib treatment. The receptor set was obtained from a human donor with chronic lymphocytic leukemia.

This clone was counted once. V is TRBV7-8 and J is TRBJ1-2, with D possibly matching TRBD1 (6 bases). Trimming took off 1 base at V and 2 bases at J, with 14 bases between the two ends. The germline gives CDR1 SGHVS, CDR2 FQNEAQ. The CDR3 sequence is 16 residues long. Written as DNA, the CDR3 is TGTGCCAGCAGCTTAGTTCGGACAGCCTTAAACTATGGCTACACCTTC. Amino acids: CASSLVRTALNYGYTF. The full variable domain, completed using reference TRBV7-8 and TRBJ1-2, is GAGVSQSPRYKVAKRGQDVALRCDPISGHVSLFWYQQALGQGPEFLTYFQNEAQLDKSGLPSDRFFAERPEGSVSTLKIQRTQQEDSAVYLCASSLVRTALNYGYTFGSGTRLTVV.

CDR3 bases: TGTGCCAGCTCTCGGGGGGTAAGCACAGATACGCAGTATTTT. Translated: CASSRGVSTDTQYF. The rearrangement joins TRBV13 to TRBJ2-3; TRBD2 agrees at 7 bases. Germline CDR1 reads PRHDT; CDR2 reads FYEKMQ (reference sequence). This CDR3 region has 14 residues. The V segment lost 8 bases and the J segment 0 bases; nucleotides outside the gene matches: 5.

The chain is built from TRBV21-1 and TRBJ2-4; the table calls TRBD2, which could not be checked here. TRBV21-1 is a pseudogene. This CDR3 has 16 residues. The CDR3 DNA reads TGTGCCAGCAGCAAAAGTAAGAGGGCCACCAAAAACATTCAGTACTTC. Its translation is CASSKSKRATKNIQYF.

The CDR3 DNA reads TGTGCCAGCAGTTTATTGCAGGGGAGAGGGCATCAGCCCCAGCATTTT. Amino acids: CASSLLQGRGHQPQHF. The chain is built from TRBV28 and TRBJ1-5; TRBD1 might be the D (6 bases). The CDR3 has 16 residues. The V end was cut by 1 base, the J end by 5 bases, with 15 bases between. CDR1 and CDR2 from the germline V gene are MDHEN and SYDVKM.

The chain has TRBV6-5 and TRBJ1-5; 8 bases fit TRBD1. The CDR3 has 15 residues. Germline-derived CDR1 and CDR2 are MNHEY and SVGAGI. The junction had 11 bases not matched to a gene; V was cut back by 6 bases and J by 7 bases. The CDR3 region is CASRQGQGMWQPQHF. The CDR3 DNA reads TGTGCCAGCAGACAAGGACAGGGAATGTGGCAGCCCCAGCATTTT.

V usage is TRBV11-3 and J usage is TRBJ2-5; 10 positions agree with TRBD1. V shed 5 bases, J shed 3 bases, and the junction held 6 bases outside the gene matches. The CDR3 has 15 amino acids. Germline V gene lookup returns CDR1 SGHNT and CDR2 YENEEA. Here the CDR3 DNA reads TGTGCCAGCAGCGTCGGGACAGGGGCTAAAGAGACCCAGTACTTC. This sequence encodes CASSVGTGAKETQYF.

This clone was seen a handful of times. V gene TRBV7-3 combines with J gene TRBJ1-1; TRBD1 matches 8 bases. Germline V gene lookup returns CDR1 SGHTA and CDR2 FQGTGA. The CDR3 sequence is 15 residues long. V dropped 1 base and J dropped 5; count of bases not matched to a gene: 6. This CDR3 reads CASSLMAGGRTEAFF. As DNA, the CDR3 is TGTGCCAGCAGCTTAATGGCAGGGGGCCGAACTGAAGCTTTCTTT.

V is TRBV7-9 and J is TRBJ2-7; D may correspond to TRBD1 or TRBD2 (5 bases each). V was clipped by 4 bases and J by 4 bases, with 11 bases between them. Germline values: CDR1 SEHNR, CDR2 FQNEAQ (reference sequence). There are 13 residues in the CDR3. In nucleotides, the CDR3 is TGTGCCAGCAGCTCCGGGACGGATTACGAGCAGTACTTC. It is translated as CASSSGTDYEQYF.

V and J are TRBV11-3 and TRBJ2-1; the D call may be TRBD1 or TRBD2 (6 bases each). This CDR3 is built from 17 residues. The V and J ends lost 1 base and 2 bases respectively, with 15 bases between them. The germline V gene has CDR1 SGHNT and CDR2 YENEEA. CDR3 loop: CASSLGRLRGAYNEQFF. DNA for the CDR3: TGTGCCAGCAGCTTAGGGCGTTTGAGGGGGGCCTACAATGAGCAGTTCTTC. The whole variable domain, remainder taken from reference TRBV11-3 and TRBJ2-1, is EAGVVQSPRYKIIEKKQPVAFWCNPISGHNTLYWYLQNLGQGPELLIRYENEEAVDDSQLPKDRFSAERLKGVDSTLKIQPAELGDSAVYLCASSLGRLRGAYNEQFFGPGTRLTVL.

The chain couples TRBV6-5 to TRBJ2-7; D not resolved. The germline gives CDR1 MNHEY, CDR2 SVGAGI. The CDR3 runs 14 residues. V was pared by 1 base and J by 1 base, with 8 bases between. Here the CDR3 DNA reads TGTGCCAGCAGTTACTATCAGGAATCCTACGAGCAGTACTTC. As protein: CASSYYQESYEQYF.

This chain uses TRBV7-2 with TRBJ2-7; 7 bases match TRBD1. Germline values: CDR1 SGHTA, CDR2 FQGNSA. This CDR3 is 14 amino acids long. J was trimmed by 0 bases and V by 8 bases; bases with no gene match: 7. The CDR3 spells CASSPSGGSYEQYF. CDR3 nucleotide sequence: TGTGCCAGCTCACCTTCAGGGGGCTCCTACGAGCAGTACTTC.

The chain uses TRBV7-8 and TRBJ1-1, with D possibly being TRBD1 (6 bases). Germline V lookup: CDR1 SGHVS, CDR2 FQNEAQ. CDR3 length: 13 amino acids. V lost 5 bases, J lost 3 bases, and 10 bases lay in between. The DNA for the CDR3 is TGTGCCAGCAGCCCCGGGACATACACTGAAGCTTTCTTT. It is translated as CASSPGTYTEAFF.

The chain has TRBV2 and TRBJ2-7; D might be TRBD1 or TRBD2, each matching 5 bases. This CDR3 is 14 amino acids long. Deletions cut 4 bases from V and 5 bases from J, with 15 bases between. The germline CDR1 and CDR2 sequences are SNHLY and FYNNEI. CDR3 region: CASSVGVSTDEQYF. CDR3 coding DNA: TGTGCCAGCAGTGTGGGGGTTTCTACTGACGAGCAGTACTTC. Full variable domain (rest looked up from reference TRBV2 and TRBJ2-7): EPEVTQTPSHQVTQMGQEVILRCVPISNHLYFYWYRQILGQKVEFLVSFYNNEISEKSEIFDDQFSVERPDGSNFTLKIRSTKLEDSAMYFCASSVGVSTDEQYFGPGTRLTVT.

The chain uses TRBV2 and TRBJ1-5, with TRBD1 matching 7 bases. This CDR3 is 15 amino acids long. The germline CDR1 and CDR2 sequences are SNHLY and FYNNEI. The trim removed 6 bases at V and 0 bases at J, leaving 5 bases unmatched. The CDR3 region is CASSSGQSSNQPQHF. The CDR3 DNA is TGTGCCAGCAGCTCGGGACAGTCTAGCAATCAGCCCCAGCATTTT.

The chain couples TRBV30 to TRBJ1-2; TRBD1 matches 7 bases. Germline-derived CDR1 and CDR2 are GTSNPN and SVGIG (reference sequence). Trimming took 2 bases from V and 8 from J; bases not matched to a gene: 5. The CDR3 covers 12 residues. CDR3 sequence: CAWSRRGGGYTF. Written as DNA, the CDR3 is TGTGCCTGGAGTCGCCGAGGGGGCGGCTACACCTTC.

The genes are TRBV6-6 and TRBJ1-1; D remains ambiguous. Germline V lookup: CDR1 MNHNY, CDR2 SVGAGI (reference sequence). V gave up 4 bases and J gave up 3 bases, with 6 bases separating them. The CDR3 extends over 12 amino acids. The DNA for the CDR3 is TGTGCCAGCAGTTGGGGTGACACTGAAGCTTTCTTT. This codes for CASSWGDTEAFF.

This clone has only one observation. This chain links TRBV19 with TRBJ2-2, with TRBD1 matching over 12 bases. The CDR3 extends over 16 amino acids. From germline, CDR1 is LNHDA and CDR2 SQIVND (reference sequence). The junction had 3 bases not matched to a gene; V was cut back by 5 bases and J by 2 bases. CDR3 nucleotide sequence: TGTGCCAGTAGTTGGGGACAGGGGGCAAACACCGGGGAGCTGTTTTTT. It specifies CASSWGQGANTGELFF.

The chain is built from TRBV10-3 and TRBJ2-1; 9 bases match TRBD2. The CDR3 runs 14 residues. The trim removed 3 bases at V and 9 bases at J, leaving 6 bases unmatched. Germline CDR1 is ENHRY and CDR2 is SYGVKD. CDR3 DNA sequence: TGTGCCATCAGTGATAGCGGGGGTCGTCCTGAGCAGTTCTTC. Protein sequence: CAISDSGGRPEQFF.

This chain connects TRBV18 to TRBJ1-5; 8 nucleotides agree with TRBD1. The junction had 9 bases not matched to a gene; V was cut back by 2 bases and J by 6 bases. The length of the CDR3 is 16 residues. From germline, CDR1 is KGHSH and CDR2 LQKENI. The CDR3 coding sequence is TGTGCCAGCTCACCAAAGGACAGGGAGGAAGGTCAGCCCCAGCATTTT. This translates into CASSPKDREEGQPQHF.

The chain couples TRBV6-1 to TRBJ1-4, with D perhaps matching TRBD1 (6 bases). V dropped 6 bases and J dropped 4 bases, with 12 bases sitting between them. The CDR3 spans 14 residues. The germline V gene encodes CDR1 MNHNS and CDR2 SASEGT. The CDR3 loop reads CASSPQGINEKLFF. In DNA form, the CDR3 reads TGTGCCAGCAGCCCACAGGGAATTAATGAAAAACTGTTTTTT.

The J gene is TRBJ2-7, the V gene TRBV2; D is uncertain. Germline CDR1 SNHLY, CDR2 FYNNEI. This CDR3 is 13 amino acids long. Trimming pared 4 bases from V and 2 bases from J, leaving 9 bases between. The CDR3: CASSGAVPYEQYF. CDR3 nucleotide sequence: TGTGCCAGCAGTGGAGCCGTTCCCTACGAGCAGTACTTC.

The chain employs TRBV30 and TRBJ1-4; 7 bases agree with TRBD1. Germline V CDR1 and CDR2: GTSNPN, SVGIG (reference sequence). The CDR3 totals 13 residues. Germline trimming cut 2 bases from V and 8 bases from J; bases unmatched to any gene: 5. CDR3 DNA sequence: TGTGCCTGGAGTCGAGGGGGCTGGGAAAAACTGTTTTTT. It translates to CAWSRGGWEKLFF.

Here the CDR3 DNA reads TGTGCCAGCAGTTCACTCGGCTCCTACAATGAGCAGTTCTTC. Translation: CASSSLGSYNEQFF. V is TRBV6-5 and J is TRBJ2-1; D unclear. Germline CDR1 is MNHEY and CDR2 is SVGAGI. CDR3 size: 14 residues. Trimming took off 4 bases at V and 0 bases at J, with 7 bases between the two ends.

The rearrangement uses TRBV30 and TRBJ2-5; TRBD1 aligns across 8 bases. The V gene end was trimmed by 3 bases and the J gene end by 5 bases; junction bases not matched to a gene: 2. The germline V gene has CDR1 GTSNPN and CDR2 SVGIG (reference sequence). CDR3 length equals 12 residues. In DNA form, the CDR3 reads TGTGCCTGGAGCCAGGGGGCGGAGACCCAGTACTTC. Its protein product is CAWSQGAETQYF.

The chain carries TRBV6-5 and TRBJ2-3; no clear D gene. Trimming removed 8 bases at V and 0 bases at J, with 9 bases between. The germline CDR1 and CDR2 sequences are MNHEY and SVGAGI. This CDR3 is 13 amino acids long. CDR3 sequence reads: CASRSASTDTQYF. The CDR3 DNA reads TGTGCCAGCCGTTCTGCTAGCACAGATACGCAGTATTTT.

The chain is built from TRBV7-2 and TRBJ2-7; the D is unclear. The CDR3 has 12 residues. Germline V lookup: CDR1 SGHTA, CDR2 FQGNSA. The V end lost 1 base, the J end lost 6 bases, and 7 bases lay between the germline ends. The CDR3 DNA sequence: TGTGCCAGCAGCTTAGGGATACGCGAGCAGTACTTC. It encodes CASSLGIREQYF.

Remarks on this clone: Other DNA sequences in the sample encode the same CDR3. Here the CDR3 reads CASSLGRSTDTQYF. CDR3 in DNA: TGTGCCAGCAGTTTAGGCAGGAGCACAGATACGCAGTATTTT. The chain is built from TRBV28 and TRBJ2-3; no reliable D call. The CDR3 length is 14 residues. Germline loops: CDR1 MDHEN, CDR2 SYDVKM. The V gene lost 2 bases and the J gene lost 0 bases, with 6 bases spanning the gap.

The chain combines TRBV4-2 with TRBJ1-5; D is undetermined. This CDR3 contains 14 residues. In germline, CDR1 is LGHNA, CDR2 YNFKEQ. Trimming took 0 bases from V and 7 from J, leaving 10 bases between them. The chain's CDR3 is CASSQDNGMQPQHF. The DNA for the CDR3 is TGTGCCAGCAGCCAAGATAACGGTATGCAGCCCCAGCATTTT.